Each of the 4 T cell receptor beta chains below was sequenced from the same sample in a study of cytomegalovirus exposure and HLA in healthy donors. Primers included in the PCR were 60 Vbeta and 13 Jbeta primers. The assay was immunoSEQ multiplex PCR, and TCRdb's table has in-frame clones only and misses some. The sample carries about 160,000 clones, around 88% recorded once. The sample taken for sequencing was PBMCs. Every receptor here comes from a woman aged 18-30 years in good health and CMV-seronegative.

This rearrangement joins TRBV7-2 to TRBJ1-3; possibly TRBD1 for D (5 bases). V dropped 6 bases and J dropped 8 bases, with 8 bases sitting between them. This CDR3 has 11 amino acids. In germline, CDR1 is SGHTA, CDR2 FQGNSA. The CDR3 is CASRGGDTIYF. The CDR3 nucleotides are TGTGCCAGCAGGGGGGGGGACACCATATATTTT.

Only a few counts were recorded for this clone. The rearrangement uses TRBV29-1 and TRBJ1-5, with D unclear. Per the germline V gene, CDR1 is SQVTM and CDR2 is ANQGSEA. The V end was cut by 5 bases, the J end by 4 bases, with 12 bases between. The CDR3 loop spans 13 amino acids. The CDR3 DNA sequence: TGCAGCGTTCAAGGGAAGGAGAATCAGCCCCAGCATTTT. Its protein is CSVQGKENQPQHF.

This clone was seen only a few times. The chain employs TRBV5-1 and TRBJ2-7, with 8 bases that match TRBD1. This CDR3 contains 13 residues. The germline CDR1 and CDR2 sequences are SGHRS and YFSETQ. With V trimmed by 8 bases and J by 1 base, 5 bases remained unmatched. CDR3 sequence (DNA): TGCGCCAGGCACCGGGACAGGTCCTACGAGCAGTACTTC. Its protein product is CARHRDRSYEQYF. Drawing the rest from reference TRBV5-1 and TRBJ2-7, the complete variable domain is KAGVTQTPRYLIKTRGQQVTLSCSPISGHRSVSWYQQTPGQGLQFLFEYFSETQRNKGNFPGRFSGRQFSNSRSEMNVSTLELGDSALYLCARHRDRSYEQYFGPGTRLTVT.

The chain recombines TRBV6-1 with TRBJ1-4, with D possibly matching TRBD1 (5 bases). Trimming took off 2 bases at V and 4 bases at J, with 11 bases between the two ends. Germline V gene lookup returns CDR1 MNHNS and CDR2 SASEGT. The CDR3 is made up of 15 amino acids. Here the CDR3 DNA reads TGTGCCAGCAGTGAATCCGACAGACATAATGAAAAACTGTTTTTT. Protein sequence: CASSESDRHNEKLFF.